A selection of T cell receptor beta chains follows, all from one sample in a study of early stage breast cancer tumors. Generated by immunoSEQ multiplex PCR, the TCRdb table keeps only in-frame clones and is missing some. The sample lists 45,000 to 50,000 clones, around 83% seen once, with around 1.5% in the top ten. The sequenced material came from blood. The origin of the receptors is a person aged 45-60 years with breast cancer. CDR3s include the opening cysteine and the closing phenylalanine or tryptophan. A D gene is named only where the DNA matches it firmly. Some rows have no size entry. The others give once, few or many, or a class for an expanded clone.

>NA|TRBJ1-2|NA|TRBV9
CASSVGYSFYGYTF
TGTGCCAGCAGCGTAGGGTACAGCTTCTATGGCTACACCTTC
>NA|TRBJ1-3|NA|TRBV5-1
CASSQMTDAGNTIYF
TGCGCCAGCAGCCAAATGACAGATGCTGGAAACACCATATATTTT
>NA|TRBJ2-5|NA|TRBV19
CASSKGLQETQYF
TGTGCCAGTAGTAAGGGCCTACAAGAGACCCAGTACTTC
>NA|TRBJ1-6|NA|TRBV28
CASSLYPSPLHF
TGTGCCAGCAGTTTATATCCTTCACCCCTCCACTTT
>NA|TRBJ1-2|TRBD1|TRBV5-5
CASSSTGDTNYGYTF
TGTGCCAGCAGCTCAACAGGGGACACTAACTATGGCTACACCTTC
>NA|TRBJ1-4|TRBD1|TRBV6-5
CASSYGTGDEKLFF
TGTGCCAGCAGTTACGGAACAGGGGATGAAAAACTGTTTTTT
>NA|TRBJ2-3|NA|TRBV7-3
CASSLVEGSTDTQYF
TGTGCCAGCAGCTTGGTGGAGGGCTCCACAGATACGCAGTATTTT
>NA|TRBJ2-1|TRBD2|TRBV7-2
CASSLVGTSGRNEQFF
TGTGCCAGCAGCTTAGTAGGGACTAGCGGGAGAAATGAGCAGTTCTTC
>once|TRBJ2-7|NA|TRBV5-1
CASSWIGAPESSYEQYF
TGCGCCAGCAGCTGGATCGGGGCTCCTGAGAGCTCCTACGAGCAGTACTTC
>NA|TRBJ1-2|NA|TRBV2
CAKRGVLNYGYTF
TGTGCCAAAAGGGGGGTCTTAAACTATGGCTACACCTTC
>NA|TRBJ2-5|NA|TRBV6-1
CASGTGFKETQYF
TGTGCCAGTGGGACGGGATTCAAGGAGACCCAGTACTTC
>NA|TRBJ2-2|NA|TRBV11-2
CASNPRGNTGELFF
TGTGCCAGCAACCCCCGTGGGAACACCGGGGAGCTGTTTTTT
>NA|TRBJ1-5|NA|TRBV6-5
CASSYDGTGQPQHF
TGTGCCAGCAGTTACGACGGGACGGGTCAGCCCCAGCATTTT
>NA|TRBJ1-2|NA|TRBV5-6
CASKSYYRSTNYGYTF
TGTGCCAGCAAGTCCTACTACAGGAGCACTAACTATGGCTACACCTTC
>NA|TRBJ2-6|NA|TRBV2
CASRQGTGANVLTF
TGTGCCAGCAGACAGGGAACAGGGGCCAACGTCCTGACTTTC
>NA|TRBJ2-3|NA|TRBV15
CATSRGGSTDTQYF
TGTGCCACCAGCAGAGGGGGTAGCACAGATACGCAGTATTTT
>NA|TRBJ1-1|NA|TRBV5-1
CASSFAGSNTEAFF
TGCGCCAGCAGCTTCGCCGGCTCGAACACTGAAGCTTTCTTT
>once|TRBJ2-4|NA|TRBV19
CASSIDRSRDVAKNIQYF
TGTGCCAGTAGTATAGATCGGAGCAGGGATGTAGCCAAAAACATTCAGTACTTC
>NA|TRBJ1-2|NA|TRBV7-9
CASSFPGSGPNYGYTF
TGTGCCAGCAGCTTCCCCGGTTCCGGCCCTAACTATGGCTACACCTTC
>NA|TRBJ1-1|NA|TRBV21-1
CASSKEEEGRGTEAFF
TGTGCCAGCAGCAAAGAGGAAGAGGGTCGAGGCACTGAAGCTTTCTTT
>NA|TRBJ2-3|TRBD1|TRBV6-5
CASSYSRQGSADTQYF
TGTGCCAGCAGTTACTCCAGACAGGGATCAGCAGATACGCAGTATTTT
>NA|TRBJ2-7|NA|TRBV10-3
CANGPRGYEQYF
TGTGCCAACGGGCCCCGGGGGTACGAGCAGTACTTC